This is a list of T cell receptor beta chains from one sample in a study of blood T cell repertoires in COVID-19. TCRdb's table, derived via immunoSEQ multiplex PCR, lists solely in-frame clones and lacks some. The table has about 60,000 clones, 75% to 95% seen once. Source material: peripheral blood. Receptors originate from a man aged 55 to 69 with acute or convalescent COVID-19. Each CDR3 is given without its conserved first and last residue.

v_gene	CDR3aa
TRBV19	ASSILSGQLANYGYT
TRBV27	ASSSWTEPNYGYT
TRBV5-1	ASSFLRQNSGPNTGELF
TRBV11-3	ASSTRDYGYT
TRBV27	ASRPTGTGGDQPQH
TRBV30	AWRQGVTDTQY
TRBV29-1	SVRTSADSEQY
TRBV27	ASSLDSNQPQH
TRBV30	AWSVPGTSGYT
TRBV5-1	ASSFLTEANEQY
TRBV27	ASSLYSGDYEQY
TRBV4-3	ASSQDRGARGEKLF
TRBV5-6	ASSLWQGGTEAF
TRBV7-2	ASSYPGTSEFGEQF
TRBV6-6	ASSYGWTGNDYGYT
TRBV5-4	ASSLDRPSKQETQY
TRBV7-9	ASSLARGFNYGYT
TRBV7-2	ANGGGSTDTQY
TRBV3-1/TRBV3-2	ASSQESGSSGQETQY
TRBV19	ASTRQGNTEAF
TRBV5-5	ASSLVVGRGGSYEQY
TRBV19	ASSTHPGQVVNEQF
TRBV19	ASSIGGTSGMNGELF